This T cell receptor (beta chain) originates from a study of beta chain features in type 1 diabetes. On the study more broadly: Age, gender and cell yields were similar between patients and healthy donors. Sorted cells numbering around 100,000,000 were examined across all samples.

Points on this clone: Its antigen is not known.

Trimming took 7 bases from V and 0 from J, leaving 9 bases between them. Germline CDR1 and CDR2: SQVTM and ANQGSEA. The CDR3 totals 13 residues. Study-wide findings and caveats: Shorter TCRB CDR3s, moderately but significantly so, marked every one of the four CD4+ subsets in Type 1 diabetes patients. Since sequencing was performed on cDNA, cells with high TCR expression could be over-represented.

The study reverse transcribed the entire isolated RNA, so it sequenced expressed TCRB transcripts. Here immunoSEQ multiplex PCR was the method, and the copy in TCRdb shows in-frame clones only, minus some. The data show hundreds of thousands of clones, around 15% seen once. The sequence derives from a man aged 18 to 29 with type 1 diabetes. This chain links TRBV29-1 with TRBJ2-2; no clear D gene. The sequencing input was naive CD4+ T cells from blood. The DNA for the CDR3 is TGCAGCGCTCGCACATCGAACACCGGGGAGCTGTTTTTT. Residues: CSARTSNTGELFF.